This TCR beta chain was recorded in a study of blood T cell repertoires in COVID-19. TCRdb's table, derived via immunoSEQ multiplex PCR, lists solely in-frame clones and lacks some. The sample includes tens of thousands of clones, around nine tenths of them seen just once. From germline, CDR1 is MNHEY and CDR2 SMNVEV (reference sequence). V lost 4 bases, J lost 6 bases, and 3 bases stayed unmatched. The CDR3 extends over 15 amino acids. The rearrangement links TRBV27 to TRBJ2-1; 13 nucleotides match TRBD2. The source is a man aged 45-60 years with COVID-19, enrolled during active disease. The sequencing input was peripheral blood. CDR3 region: CASSSRLAGGNEQFF. CDR3 nucleotide sequence: TGTGCCAGCAGTTCCCGACTAGCGGGAGGCAATGAGCAGTTCTTC.